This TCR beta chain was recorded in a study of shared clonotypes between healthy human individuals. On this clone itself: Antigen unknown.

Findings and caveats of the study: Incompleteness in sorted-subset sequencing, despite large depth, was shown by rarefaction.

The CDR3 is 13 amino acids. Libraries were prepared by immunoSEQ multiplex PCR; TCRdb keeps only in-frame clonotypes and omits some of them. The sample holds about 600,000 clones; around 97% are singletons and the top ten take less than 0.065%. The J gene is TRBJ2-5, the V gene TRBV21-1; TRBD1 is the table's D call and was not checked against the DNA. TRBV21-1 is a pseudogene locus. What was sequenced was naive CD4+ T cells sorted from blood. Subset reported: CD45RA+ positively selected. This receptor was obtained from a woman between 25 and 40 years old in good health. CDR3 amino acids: CASRETGRETQYF. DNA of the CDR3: TGTGCCAGCAGGGAGACAGGGCGGGAGACCCAGTACTTC.